This T cell receptor (beta chain) is from a study of cytomegalovirus exposure and HLA in healthy donors. Study conclusions and caveats: In the 130 or so validation repertoires, a later analysis found that first-cohort TCR clusters tended to co-occur. 150 or so TCR beta chains were listed as cytomegalovirus-associated. The classifier was said to identify cytomegalovirus status with high specificity and sensitivity.

A single count supports this clone. Its antigen is unknown. The data were produced by immunoSEQ multiplex PCR, yet TCRdb's version contains in-frame clones alone and is incomplete. The sample lists about 190,000 clones, roughly 80% occurring once. In germline, CDR1 is SGHTA, CDR2 FQGTGA. Trimming shortened V by 4 bases and J by 3 bases, and 9 bases separated the two germline ends. The CDR3 is 13 amino acids. The genes are TRBV7-3 and TRBJ2-5; maybe TRBD2 (6 bases). The source of this sequence is a woman between 18 and 29 years old in good health and CMV-seropositive. The sequenced material came from PBMCs. CDR3 sequence: CASSSGVKETQYF. The DNA of the CDR3 is TGTGCCAGCAGCTCGGGGGTGAAAGAGACCCAGTACTTC.